This TCR beta chain was found in a study of OX40 agonist ivuxolimab in advanced cancers. V gave up 6 bases and J gave up 2 bases; unmatched junction bases: 4. The CDR3 length is 13 residues. Germline CDR1 is MNHEY and CDR2 is SVGAGI. Generated by immunoSEQ multiplex PCR, the TCRdb table keeps only in-frame clones and is missing some. The data hold more than 15,000 clones, with about 80% observed a single time. This clonotype was obtained from an adult with an advanced solid tumor such as melanoma, head and neck, liver or kidney cancer. The rearrangement joins TRBV6-5 to TRBJ2-7; 7 bases align to TRBD2. The sample here was CD4+ or CD8+ T cells sorted from blood, taken in a trial of the OX40 agonist ivuxolimab. The CDR3 region has the DNA TGTGCCAGCAGCCCCGGGACTACCTACGAGCAGTACTTC. Translating it yields CASSPGTTYEQYF.